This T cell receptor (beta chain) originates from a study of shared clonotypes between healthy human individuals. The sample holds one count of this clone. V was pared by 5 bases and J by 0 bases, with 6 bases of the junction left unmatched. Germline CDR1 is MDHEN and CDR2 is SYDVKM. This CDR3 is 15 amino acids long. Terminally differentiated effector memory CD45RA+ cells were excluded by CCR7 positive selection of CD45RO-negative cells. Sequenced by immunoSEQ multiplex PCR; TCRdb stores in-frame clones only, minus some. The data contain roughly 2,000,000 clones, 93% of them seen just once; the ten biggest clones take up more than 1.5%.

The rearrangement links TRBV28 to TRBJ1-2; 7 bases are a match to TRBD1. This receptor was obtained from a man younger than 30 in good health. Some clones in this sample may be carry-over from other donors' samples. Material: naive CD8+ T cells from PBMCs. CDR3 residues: CASSLGTATNYGYTF. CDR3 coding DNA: TGTGCCAGCAGTCTGGGGACAGCGACTAACTATGGCTACACCTTC.